This T cell receptor (beta chain) derives from a study of blood T cell repertoires in COVID-19. Sequencing was performed with immunoSEQ multiplex PCR; in TCRdb, only in-frame clones are kept and a portion is missing. The table lists fewer than 70,000 clones, approximately 88% of them singletons, with about 3.2% in the top ten. Germline V gene lookup returns CDR1 MNHEY and CDR2 SVGEGT. Trimming cost V 2 bases and J 0 bases, with 11 bases left between them. The CDR3 consists of 17 residues. The chain has TRBV6-2 or TRBV6-3 and TRBJ2-6; no clear D. This receptor was obtained from a human donor in a cohort sampled during active COVID-19. The specimen sequenced was peripheral blood. This CDR3 reads CASSYIPPSSGANVLTF. The CDR3, as DNA: TGTGCCAGCAGTTACATTCCGCCCAGCTCTGGGGCCAACGTCCTGACTTTC.